A single sample is the source of the 18 T cell receptor beta chains below, sequenced in a study of CD8 T cells in ankylosing spondylitis listed by TCRdb under 2017. Library preparation was by 5' RACE. These reads were obtained on an Illumina HiSeq 2500. TCRdb itself trimmed the public reads at Q25 with fastp, ran MiXCR and retained productive beta chains. One record per CDR3 amino acid sequence lists the most common genes and DNA. The sample table shows about 140,000 distinct CDR3 sequences, and 30% to 35% are seen once. The ten largest clonotypes hold 6% of the sample. What was sequenced was synovial fluid, either unsorted or a sorted T cell fraction (not recorded which). These TCRs come from a male donor with ankylosing spondylitis.

V usage is TRBV29-1 and J usage is TRBJ2-5, with 9 bases lining up with TRBD1. J gave up 2 bases and V 7 bases, and 8 bases lay outside the gene matches. Germline lookup yields CDR1 SQVTM and CDR2 ANQGSEA. This CDR3 is built from 14 residues. CDR3 amino acids: CSAAGTGLQETQYF. The DNA of the CDR3 is TGCAGCGCGGCCGGGACAGGGCTTCAAGAGACCCAGTACTTC.

A remark on this clonotype: One junction end does not reproduce the germline sequence, and a read error may be involved. The V gene is TRBV7-2, the J gene TRBJ1-1; D gene ambiguous. From germline, CDR1 is SGHTA and CDR2 FQGNSA. The length of the CDR3 is 14 residues. The CDR3 region is CASSYGLLKTEAFF. For the CDR3, the DNA is TGTGCCAGCAGCTACGGACTCTTGAAGACTGAAGCTTTCTTT.

J is TRBJ2-7 and V is TRBV28; TRBD2 aligns across 7 bases. Trimming took 3 bases from V and 4 from J; bases not matched to a gene: 6. The CDR3 loop spans 14 amino acids. Germline CDR1 is MDHEN and CDR2 is SYDVKM. In nucleotides, the CDR3 is TGTGCCAGCAGTTTTTCCGGGACTAAGTACGAGCAGTACTTC. Residues: CASSFSGTKYEQYF.

This clonotype appeared many times. The chain carries TRBV20-1 and TRBJ1-5, with no clear D. This CDR3 region has 15 residues. Germline CDR1 reads DFQATT; CDR2 reads SNEGSKA (reference sequence). V lost 2 bases to trimming and J lost 2 bases, with 13 bases between them. The CDR3 is CSARTRGGRNQPQHF. The DNA for the CDR3 is TGCAGTGCTAGAACCCGGGGAGGGCGCAATCAGCCCCAGCATTTT.

V and J are TRBV20-1 and TRBJ2-5; 11 bases map to TRBD2. Germline V gives CDR1 DFQATT, CDR2 SNEGSKA (reference sequence). The V gene end was trimmed by 6 bases and the J gene end by 1 base; junction bases not matched to a gene: 16. The CDR3 is 18 amino acids. The DNA of the CDR3 is TGCAGTGCGAACCCATACCGAGTTACTAGCGGGAGCCAAGAGACCCAGTACTTC. It specifies CSANPYRVTSGSQETQYF.

This chain's CDR3 is CASSFSSLVRSYEQYF. CDR3 nucleotide sequence: TGTGCCAGCAGTTTTTCTTCGCTCGTACGCTCCTACGAGCAGTACTTC. The V gene is TRBV12-3 or TRBV12-4, the J gene TRBJ2-7, with D hard to call. CDR3 length equals 16 residues. V was trimmed by 3 bases and J by 0 bases, leaving 15 bases between them.

In its sample, this clonotype was seen a few times. The rearrangement joins TRBV20-1 to TRBJ2-1, with TRBD2 identical over 7 bases. V shed 6 bases and J 1 base; nucleotides not matched to a gene: 15. Germline V lookup: CDR1 DFQATT, CDR2 SNEGSKA (reference sequence). This CDR3 spans 17 amino acids. CDR3: CSASIQGGRRSYNEQFF. CDR3 bases: TGCAGTGCGAGCATTCAGGGCGGGAGAAGGTCCTACAATGAGCAGTTCTTC.

This clonotype was observed a single time. V usage is TRBV28 and J usage is TRBJ2-7, with 10 bases lining up with TRBD1. The CDR3 is 17 amino acids. Losses at the gene ends were 6 bases for V and 1 base for J; bases not matched to a gene: 12. Per germline, CDR1 MDHEN and CDR2 SYDVKM. DNA of the CDR3: TGTGCCAGCAGCCCAAGCCGGACAGGGGGTAAGTCCTACGAGCAGTACTTC. Amino acids: CASSPSRTGGKSYEQYF.

This clonotype was counted ten times or more. The rearrangement joins TRBV11-3 to TRBJ2-7; 12 bases map to TRBD2. The J segment lost 5 bases and the V segment lost 2 bases, leaving 13 bases of the junction unmatched. Looked up from germline, CDR1 is SGHNT and CDR2 is YENEEA. CDR3 length: 18 residues. CDR3 bases: TGTGCCAGCAGCTTAATACCCGGGACTAGCGGGCGAGGAAACGAGCAGTACTTC. It translates to CASSLIPGTSGRGNEQYF.

This chain joins TRBV9 and TRBJ1-2, with no clear D. The CDR3 sequence is 13 residues long. Germline CDR1 and CDR2: SGDLS and YYNGEE. V lost 4 bases, J lost 2 bases, and 9 bases lay in between. In DNA form, the CDR3 reads TGTGCCAGCAGCCCACACGAAAACTATGGCTACACCTTC. It codes for CASSPHENYGYTF.

This clonotype has at least ten counts. The rearrangement uses TRBV7-9 and TRBJ1-1; D remains unclear. This CDR3 spans 13 amino acids. Deletions cut 5 bases from V and 6 bases from J, with 13 bases between. CDR1 is SEHNR, CDR2 FQNEAQ, per germline (reference sequence). The CDR3 coding sequence is TGTGCCAGCAGCCCGCCCCCTCGTGCTGAAGCTTTCTTT. Translated: CASSPPPRAEAFF.

This clonotype has a count of ten or more. The chain is built from TRBV7-3 and TRBJ2-3, with no clear D. V was pared by 2 bases and J by 6 bases, with 6 bases between. Looked up from germline, CDR1 is SGHTA and CDR2 is FQGTGA. CDR3 length equals 12 residues. The CDR3 spells CASSLFGDTQYF. The CDR3 DNA is TGTGCCAGCAGCTTATTTGGGGATACGCAGTATTTT.

This clonotype has only a few counts. The genes are TRBV2 and TRBJ2-4; 7 positions agree with TRBD2. Unmatched junction bases numbered 11, after V lost 6 bases and J lost 0 bases. Germline V gives CDR1 SNHLY, CDR2 FYNNEI. This CDR3 is built from 17 residues. In nucleotides, the CDR3 is TGTGCCAGCAGCCTCTTGGGCGGGAGACTAGCCAAAAACATTCAGTACTTC. Translated: CASSLLGGRLAKNIQYF. The variable domain in full, with the rest retrieved from reference TRBV2 and TRBJ2-4, is EPEVTQTPSHQVTQMGQEVILRCVPISNHLYFYWYRQILGQKVEFLVSFYNNEISEKSEIFDDQFSVERPDGSNFTLKIRSTKLEDSAMYFCASSLLGGRLAKNIQYFGAGTRLSVL.

Ten or more counts support this clonotype. The V and J genes are TRBV29-1 and TRBJ1-2; no clear D. Germline loops: CDR1 SQVTM, CDR2 ANQGSEA. Trimming cost V 4 bases and J 10 bases, with 16 bases left between them. The CDR3 spans 12 residues. CDR3 sequence (DNA): TGCAGCGTTGGTGGCGCCGGATCCGACTACACCTTC. It translates to CSVGGAGSDYTF.

The table lists this clonotype with many counts. V usage is TRBV9 and J usage is TRBJ2-2; D is uncertain. Germline CDR1 reads SGDLS; CDR2 reads YYNGEE. The ends were cut back, 4 bases at V and 7 bases at J, with 8 bases in the middle. The length of the CDR3 is 12 residues. The CDR3 loop reads CASSKQSGELFF. In nucleotides, the CDR3 is TGTGCCAGCAGCAAACAGAGCGGGGAGCTGTTTTTT.

The chain uses TRBV27 and TRBJ2-1; the D gene is possibly TRBD2 (6 bases). The CDR3 has 16 residues. Germline assignment: CDR1 MNHEY and CDR2 SMNVEV (reference sequence). Trimming stripped 5 bases from V and 1 base from J, with 15 bases between. The CDR3 reads CASSTGLYSSYNEQFF. The CDR3 DNA follows: TGTGCCAGCAGTACGGGACTTTATTCATCCTACAATGAGCAGTTCTTC.

In its sample, this clonotype was seen a few times. In nucleotides, the CDR3 is TGCGCCAGCAGCTCCGTCGGACTAGCGGGAGGATACAATGAGCAGTTCTTC. This sequence encodes CASSSVGLAGGYNEQFF. V gene TRBV5-1 combines with J gene TRBJ2-1, with TRBD2 identical over 14 bases. The CDR3 is made up of 17 amino acids. The ends lost 3 bases at V and 4 bases at J; junction bases unmatched: 6. Germline CDR1 is SGHRS and CDR2 is YFSETQ.

V is TRBV2 and J is TRBJ2-1; TRBD2 matches at 12 bases. The CDR3 contains 11 residues. The V gene's germline CDR1 is SNHLY and CDR2 FYNNEI. V shed 6 bases and J 12 bases; nucleotides not matched to a gene: 0. The CDR3 DNA sequence: TGTGCCAGCAGGGGACTAGCGGGGCAGTTCTTC. This codes for CASRGLAGQFF.